The 28 T cell receptor beta chains in this list originate from one sample, sequenced in a study of monozygotic twins with inflammatory bowel disease. TCRdb reanalyzed the 5' RACE reads and collapses them to one entry per CDR3 protein, without DNA. In all, the sample yields 440,000 or so distinct CDR3 sequences. Sequences were obtained from blood. The receptor source for this set is a human donor with ulcerative colitis or Crohn's disease, or a healthy co-twin of an affected twin (not recorded which).

The chain employs TRBV6-5 and TRBJ2-5; the D gene TCRdb calls, TRBD1, cannot be checked with no DNA. The CDR3 is 13 amino acids. CDR1 and CDR2 (germline): MNHEY, SVGAGI. CDR3 loop: CASRTGNWETQYF.

The chain recombines TRBV20-1 with TRBJ1-5; TCRdb's D call of TRBD1 is untestable without DNA. Germline CDR1 DFQATT, CDR2 SNEGSKA (reference sequence). The CDR3 has 15 amino acids. The chain's CDR3 is CSARVLQGEGQPQHF.

The V call is TRBV4-1, the J call TRBJ2-7; TCRdb designates TRBD2, a call that cannot be tested without DNA. The length of the CDR3 is 16 residues. CDR1 is MGHRA and CDR2 is YSYEKL in the germline V gene. This CDR3 is CASSQLRTSKRDEQYF.

The CDR3 region is CATKRQLPYNEQFF. This chain uses TRBV24-1 with TRBJ2-1; the D call from TCRdb, TRBD1, cannot be confirmed without DNA. This CDR3 is built from 14 residues. Germline lookup yields CDR1 KGHDR and CDR2 SFDVKD.

This rearrangement joins TRBV29-1 to TRBJ2-3; checking the TCRdb D call of TRBD1 is not possible without DNA. Germline V gene lookup returns CDR1 SQVTM and CDR2 ANQGSEA. The CDR3 consists of 13 residues. CDR3 residues: CSVSGQLTDTQYF.

This rearrangement joins TRBV5-1 to TRBJ1-1. Looked up from germline, CDR1 is SGHRS and CDR2 is YFSETQ. The CDR3 has 18 amino acids. The CDR3: CASSLARYPREGNTEAFF.

The CDR3 sequence is CASSQGSGYNEQFF. The rearrangement uses TRBV4-1 and TRBJ2-1. There are 14 residues in the CDR3. The germline CDR1 and CDR2 sequences are MGHRA and YSYEKL.

This chain connects TRBV7-6 to TRBJ2-2; lacking DNA, the TRBD1 call made by TCRdb goes unchecked. The germline gives CDR1 SGHVS, CDR2 FNYEAQ. The CDR3 runs to 15 residues. The CDR3 spells CASSKGGTDTGELFF.

The chain combines TRBV30 with TRBJ1-2. This CDR3 spans 13 amino acids. Germline-derived CDR1 and CDR2 are GTSNPN and SVGIG (reference sequence). The CDR3 sequence: CAWSGYFGYGYTF.

This rearrangement joins TRBV5-5 to TRBJ2-6; the TCRdb call, TRBD1, lacks DNA for checking. The CDR3 runs 17 residues. Per germline, CDR1 SGHKS and CDR2 YYEKEE (reference sequence). Here the CDR3 reads CASSRTGVSSGANVLTF.

The J gene is TRBJ1-6, the V gene TRBV20-1; TCRdb's D call of TRBD1 is untestable without DNA. From germline, CDR1 is DFQATT and CDR2 SNEGSKA (reference sequence). CDR3 length: 19 amino acids. The CDR3 loop is CSARGGDRGLSSYNSPLHF.

V and J are TRBV20-1 and TRBJ2-1; with no DNA, the TCRdb D assignment of TRBD1 cannot be verified. Germline assignment: CDR1 DFQATT and CDR2 SNEGSKA (reference sequence). This CDR3 region has 16 residues. CDR3 protein: CSAYRQGVISTNEQFF.

The chain couples TRBV2 to TRBJ2-7; as DNA is missing, the TRBD1 call by TCRdb cannot be tested. This CDR3 comprises 15 residues. Germline V gene data show CDR1 as SNHLY and CDR2 as FYNNEI. The CDR3 here is CASSEPGSQGNEQYF.

The chain combines TRBV7-9 with TRBJ1-1. This CDR3 has 13 amino acids. Germline V gene lookup returns CDR1 SEHNR and CDR2 FQNEAQ (reference sequence). The CDR3 sequence is CASSLARFAEAFF. Full variable domain (outside the CDR3, taken from reference TRBV7-9 and TRBJ1-1): DTGVSQNPRHKITKRGQNVTFRCDPISEHNRLYWYRQTLGQGPEFLTYFQNEAQLEKSRLLSDRFSAERPKGSFSTLEIQRTEQGDSAMYLCASSLARFAEAFFGQGTRLTVV.

The rearrangement uses TRBV7-9 and TRBJ1-2; with no DNA, the TCRdb D assignment of TRBD1 cannot be verified. This CDR3 is 16 amino acids long. The V gene's germline CDR1 is SEHNR and CDR2 FQNEAQ (reference sequence). CDR3 region: CASSHPTGRTDYGYTF.

V and J are TRBV6-1 and TRBJ1-6; TCRdb's assignment of TRBD1 cannot be checked, as there is no DNA. The CDR3 is 15 residues long. Germline assignment: CDR1 MNHNS and CDR2 SASEGT. This CDR3 reads CASSPLDRGSSPLHF.

This chain joins TRBV7-2 and TRBJ1-4; the TCRdb call, TRBD1, lacks DNA for checking. CDR1 SGHTA and CDR2 FQGNSA come from the germline V gene. This CDR3 comprises 15 residues. CDR3 sequence: CASSRSRDRVEKLFF.

The J gene is TRBJ1-1, the V gene TRBV24-1. The length of the CDR3 is 16 residues. From germline, CDR1 is KGHDR and CDR2 SFDVKD. CDR3 sequence reads: CATSDPSAAVNTEAFF.

The chain is built from TRBV29-1 and TRBJ1-1; TCRdb's D call of TRBD1 is untestable without DNA. CDR3 length equals 15 residues. Germline V CDR1 and CDR2: SQVTM, ANQGSEA. The CDR3 is CSVDKTGTRNTEAFF.

The chain employs TRBV5-5 and TRBJ2-1; TCRdb outputs TRBD1, but without DNA this stays unchecked. Germline CDR1 SGHKS, CDR2 YYEKEE (reference sequence). The CDR3 length is 15 residues. The CDR3 is CASSYPRTSYNEQFF.

V is TRBV4-3 and J is TRBJ2-5; checking the TCRdb D call of TRBD2 is not possible without DNA. Germline CDR1 reads LGHNA; CDR2 reads YSLEER. CDR3 length: 17 amino acids. The chain's CDR3 is CASSQDYRTGASETQYF.

The rearrangement links TRBV4-2 to TRBJ2-7. Germline V gene lookup returns CDR1 LGHNA and CDR2 YNFKEQ. This CDR3 spans 16 amino acids. CDR3: CASSQEGGRTAYEQYF.

The chain recombines TRBV7-6 with TRBJ2-7; checking the TCRdb D call of TRBD1 is not possible without DNA. Germline V gives CDR1 SGHVS, CDR2 FNYEAQ. This CDR3 has 14 amino acids. CDR3 sequence: CASSLGGPPNEQYF.

This chain connects TRBV2 to TRBJ2-2; lacking DNA, the TRBD1 call made by TCRdb goes unchecked. The CDR3 runs 15 residues. CDR1 is SNHLY, CDR2 FYNNEI, per germline. CDR3 residues: CASRRRDSYTGELFF.

V usage is TRBV19 and J usage is TRBJ1-3; checking the TCRdb D call of TRBD1 is not possible without DNA. Germline CDR1 LNHDA, CDR2 SQIVND (reference sequence). The CDR3 has 22 amino acids. The CDR3 is CASSSPLGWVQTTGTRRNTIYF.

The chain combines TRBV5-1 with TRBJ1-2. This CDR3 is built from 12 residues. CDR1 and CDR2 (germline): SGHRS, YFSETQ. CDR3 sequence reads: CASSSEGYGYTF. The full variable domain, its missing parts supplied by reference TRBV5-1 and TRBJ1-2, is KAGVTQTPRYLIKTRGQQVTLSCSPISGHRSVSWYQQTPGQGLQFLFEYFSETQRNKGNFPGRFSGRQFSNSRSEMNVSTLELGDSALYLCASSSEGYGYTFGSGTRLTVV.

The rearrangement joins TRBV12-3 or TRBV12-4 to TRBJ2-1; TCRdb gives TRBD2 as the D gene, but with no DNA this cannot be confirmed. The length of the CDR3 is 16 residues. CDR3 protein: CASSLLPTSGYNEQFF.

V usage is TRBV7-6 and J usage is TRBJ2-5. The CDR3 has 16 residues. Germline V gene data show CDR1 as SGHVS and CDR2 as FNYEAQ. The CDR3 loop is CASSLENAERKETQYF. Full variable domain (rest looked up from reference TRBV7-6 and TRBJ2-5): GAGVSQSPRYKVTKRGQDVALRCDPISGHVSLYWYRQALGQGPEFLTYFNYEAQQDKSGLPNDRFSAERPEGSISTLTIQRTEQRDSAMYRCASSLENAERKETQYFGPGTRLLVL.